Listed below are T cell receptor beta chains from one sample, sequenced in a study of T cells in localized non-small cell lung cancer. The repertoire was sequenced with immunoSEQ multiplex PCR; TCRdb's copy has only in-frame clones and lacks some. Of about 23,000 clones in the sample, 85% to 90% are singletons; the top ten hold 13%. Sequenced here: peripheral blood, sampled before any cancer treatment. The receptors originated from a male donor older than 55 with stage I lung adenocarcinoma. CDR3s include the opening cysteine and the closing phenylalanine or tryptophan. The D gene is left open where the match is weak. Only part of the rows carry a size: once, few, many, or a class if the clone is expanded.

d_call: .
clone_size: few
j_call: TRBJ1-4
v_call: TRBV4-1
cdr3_nt: TGCGCCAGCAGCCAAGTGGGGGAAAAACTGTTTTTT
cdr3_aa: CASSQVGEKLFF

d_call: .
clone_size: .
j_call: TRBJ2-1
v_call: TRBV4-1
cdr3_nt: TGCGCCAGCAGCCAAGACCACAGGTTAGATTTTCGGAGGGGTTACAATGAGCAGTTCTTC
cdr3_aa: CASSQDHRLDFRRGYNEQFF

d_call: .
clone_size: .
j_call: TRBJ2-2
v_call: TRBV6-9
cdr3_nt: TGTGCCAGCAGTTACCGTCGGGCCCCTGGGGAGCTGTTTTTT
cdr3_aa: CASSYRRAPGELFF

d_call: TRBD1
clone_size: .
j_call: TRBJ2-7
v_call: TRBV18
cdr3_nt: TGTGCCAGCTCTGCCACGACAGGGTTTCACGAGCAGTACTTC
cdr3_aa: CASSATTGFHEQYF

d_call: .
clone_size: .
j_call: TRBJ2-7
v_call: TRBV7-2
cdr3_nt: TGTGCCAGCAGCTTTAAGGCCAGCTCCTACGAGCAGTACTTC
cdr3_aa: CASSFKASSYEQYF

d_call: .
clone_size: .
j_call: TRBJ2-2
v_call: TRBV2
cdr3_nt: TGTGCCAGCAGGAGACTAGTGGGAGCTTCCGGGGAGCTGTTTTTT
cdr3_aa: CASRRLVGASGELFF

d_call: TRBD2
clone_size: .
j_call: TRBJ2-3
v_call: TRBV4-2
cdr3_nt: TGTGCCAGCAGCCCCCAACGGACTAGCCCTAACACAGATACGCAGTATTTT
cdr3_aa: CASSPQRTSPNTDTQYF

d_call: TRBD1
clone_size: .
j_call: TRBJ2-3
v_call: TRBV19
cdr3_nt: TGTGCCAGTAGTCTCCGGACAGGGCGTTCAGATACGCAGTATTTT
cdr3_aa: CASSLRTGRSDTQYF

d_call: .
clone_size: .
j_call: TRBJ1-2
v_call: TRBV5-6
cdr3_nt: TGTGCCAGCAGTTGGAACCGAGGTGGCTACACCTTC
cdr3_aa: CASSWNRGGYTF

d_call: .
clone_size: .
j_call: TRBJ2-5
v_call: TRBV19
cdr3_nt: TGTGCCACCCTCGGAGGGGGCTTTGAGACCCAGTACTTC
cdr3_aa: CATLGGGFETQYF

d_call: TRBD2
clone_size: .
j_call: TRBJ2-7
v_call: TRBV5-1
cdr3_nt: TGCGCCAGCAGCGGAACCGGGGGAGGGGTAACCTACGAGCAGTACTTC
cdr3_aa: CASSGTGGGVTYEQYF